A single sample gave rise to the 29 T cell receptor beta chains below, sequenced in a study of control samples from healthy donors and cancer patients. Assay used: immunoSEQ multiplex PCR; TCRdb lists only in-frame clones, some missing. The table includes some 120,000 clones, over 75% detected once. Sequencing input: PBMCs. The receptors originated from a woman aged 45-59 years with colorectal cancer.

This chain uses TRBV6-5 with TRBJ2-5; 10 bases agree with TRBD2. With 5 bases clipped from V and 0 bases from J, the junction kept 3 bases outside the gene matches. Germline loops: CDR1 MNHEY, CDR2 SVGAGI. CDR3 size: 15 residues. The CDR3 loop reads CASSSSGGYQETQYF. The CDR3 bases are TGTGCCAGCAGTAGTAGCGGGGGGTACCAAGAGACCCAGTACTTC.

The CDR3 bases are TGTGCCAGCAGCGCTACTCTGGGACTAGCGGGGGGTGACGGGACCCAGTACTTC. This encodes CASSATLGLAGGDGTQYF. The rearrangement links TRBV9 to TRBJ2-5; TRBD2 matches 15 bases. The V and J ends lost 3 bases and 7 bases, in that order; junction bases with no gene match: 13. The CDR3 sequence is 18 residues long. Germline V gene sequence: CDR1 SGDLS, CDR2 YYNGEE.

The chain employs TRBV6-6 and TRBJ1-5; 9 nucleotides agree with TRBD1. CDR1 MNHNY and CDR2 SVGAGI come from the germline V gene (reference sequence). V dropped 7 bases and J dropped 3; count of bases not matched to a gene: 4. The CDR3 length is 14 residues. In nucleotides, the CDR3 is TGTGCCAGCAAAGGACAGGGGAACAATCAGCCCCAGCATTTT. Residues: CASKGQGNNQPQHF.

This sequence joins TRBV19 and TRBJ2-3; D perhaps matches TRBD1 (7 bases). Germline CDR1 reads LNHDA; CDR2 reads SQIVND (reference sequence). V lost 8 bases and J lost 0, with 12 bases in between. CDR3 size: 14 residues. The CDR3 nucleotides are TGTGCCAGTGGGAGGACAGGTAGCACAGATACGCAGTATTTT. Translation: CASGRTGSTDTQYF. Full variable domain (rest looked up from reference TRBV19 and TRBJ2-3): DGGITQSPKYLFRKEGQNVTLSCEQNLNHDAMYWYRQDPGQGLRLIYYSQIVNDFQKGDIAEGYSVSREKKESFPLTVTSAQKNPTAFYLCASGRTGSTDTQYFGPGTRLTVL.

A single count supports this clone. This chain links TRBV27 with TRBJ1-1; 8 bases fit TRBD1. The CDR3 runs 15 residues. The ends lost 4 bases at V and 11 bases at J; junction bases unmatched: 15. The germline gives CDR1 MNHEY, CDR2 SMNVEV (reference sequence). For the CDR3, the DNA is TGTGCCAGCAGTTCCTACAGGGGGGACAATCGTGTGGCTTTCTTT. Translation gives CASSSYRGDNRVAFF.

J is TRBJ2-3 and V is TRBV4-2; 8 positions agree with TRBD2. The CDR3 contains 16 residues. The ends lost 1 base at V and 4 bases at J; junction bases unmatched: 7. Germline V gene sequence: CDR1 LGHNA, CDR2 YNFKEQ. For the CDR3, the DNA is TGTGCCAGCAGCCAAGGGGCGGGAGGAGTCGCAGATACGCAGTATTTT. Translation gives CASSQGAGGVADTQYF.

J is TRBJ2-5 and V is TRBV5-4; 7 bases fit TRBD2. V lost 0 bases and J lost 5; bases outside the gene matches: 16. Germline CDR1 reads SGHNT; CDR2 reads YYREEE (reference sequence). This CDR3 contains 18 residues. CDR3 sequence reads: CASSLESGLAGAMETQYF. Here the CDR3 DNA reads TGTGCCAGCAGCTTGGAGTCGGGGTTAGCGGGCGCCATGGAGACCCAGTACTTC.

The rearrangement joins TRBV5-1 to TRBJ2-2, with D perhaps given as TRBD1 or TRBD2 (5 bases each). There are 16 residues in the CDR3. Trimming stripped 0 bases from V and 3 bases from J, with 12 bases between. CDR1 is SGHRS and CDR2 is YFSETQ in the germline V gene. Here the CDR3 DNA reads TGCGCCAGCAGCTTGGGAGGGGCGCAGGACACCGGGGAGCTGTTTTTT. Its translation is CASSLGGAQDTGELFF.

This clone came up once. This sequence joins TRBV2 and TRBJ1-4; D is uncertain. Trimming pared 0 bases from V and 0 bases from J, leaving 11 bases between. The CDR3 extends over 17 amino acids. From germline, CDR1 is SNHLY and CDR2 FYNNEI. The CDR3 nucleotides are TGTGCCAGCAGTGAAGCGAAAGGTTTTTCAACTAATGAAAAACTGTTTTTT. Amino acid sequence: CASSEAKGFSTNEKLFF.

The chain links TRBV29-1 to TRBJ2-1; 7 nucleotides line up with TRBD2. Germline V gene data show CDR1 as SQVTM and CDR2 as ANQGSEA. J lost 6 bases, V lost 8 bases, and 7 bases had no gene match. The CDR3 runs 12 residues. CDR3 in amino acids: CSTGGTINEQFF. The CDR3 bases are TGCAGCACTGGGGGGACTATCAATGAGCAGTTCTTC.

The chain recombines TRBV19 with TRBJ1-1; perhaps TRBD1 as D (5 bases). The ends were cut back, 8 bases at V and 1 base at J, with 11 bases in the middle. There are 13 residues in the CDR3. CDR1 LNHDA and CDR2 SQIVND come from the germline V gene (reference sequence). CDR3 sequence: CASRRGQNTEAFF. The CDR3 DNA is TGTGCCAGTCGTCGCGGACAGAACACTGAAGCTTTCTTT.

CDR3 nucleotide sequence: TGTGCCTGGGAAACTGGGGGGGCTTACAATGAGCAGTTCTTC. Amino acids: CAWETGGAYNEQFF. The rearrangement joins TRBV30 to TRBJ2-1; a possible D gene is TRBD2 (7 bases). Per the germline V gene, CDR1 is GTSNPN and CDR2 is SVGIG (reference sequence). V gave up 5 bases and J gave up 4 bases, with 15 bases separating them. This CDR3 contains 14 residues. Supplemented by reference TRBV30 and TRBJ2-1, the full variable domain reads SQTIHQWPATLVQPVGSPLSLECTVEGTSNPNLYWYRQAAGRGLQLLFYSVGIGQISSEVPQNLSASRPQDRQFILSSKKLLLSDSGFYLCAWETGGAYNEQFFGPGTRLTVL.

The chain combines TRBV11-3 with TRBJ2-3; D is uncertain. This CDR3 contains 12 residues. V was shortened by 3 bases and J by 4 bases, with 5 bases between the two germline ends. The V gene's germline CDR1 is SGHNT and CDR2 YENEEA. In DNA form, the CDR3 reads TGTGCCAGCAGCTTCGAAGCAGATACGCAGTATTTT. The encoded protein is CASSFEADTQYF.

This chain joins TRBV3-1 (or the pseudogene TRBV3-2) and TRBJ1-4; D unclear. From germline, CDR1 is LGHDT and CDR2 YNNKEL (reference sequence). The CDR3 contains 14 residues. The V end was cut by 4 bases, the J end by 12 bases, with 18 bases between. CDR3: CASSPVFRGRELFF. In DNA form, the CDR3 reads TGTGCCAGCAGCCCCGTATTTCGGGGTAGGGAACTGTTTTTT.

The chain combines TRBV5-1 with TRBJ2-7; the match to TRBD1 covers 7 bases. V lost 2 bases and J lost 0; bases outside the gene matches: 2. Germline CDR1 is SGHRS and CDR2 is YFSETQ. This CDR3 region has 14 residues. CDR3 protein: CASSFRQGSYEQYF. The CDR3 region has the DNA TGCGCCAGCAGCTTCAGACAGGGCTCCTACGAGCAGTACTTC.

A word on this clone: One end of the junction fails to match germline, which may point to a read error. The CDR3 sequence: CASSDRGISPLHF. CDR3 bases: TGTGCCTCGAGTGACAGGGGAATTTCACCCCTCCACTTT. The chain links TRBV30 to TRBJ1-6; 8 positions match TRBD1. CDR1 is GTSNPN, CDR2 SVGIG, per germline (reference sequence). The CDR3 is 13 residues long.

CDR3 loop: CASSQVRYSLSDTQYF. For the CDR3, the DNA is TGTGCCAGCAGCCAAGTACGCTACTCCCTCTCGGATACGCAGTATTTT. The chain has TRBV3-1 (or the pseudogene TRBV3-2) and TRBJ2-3; no reliable D call. V was cut by 1 base and J by 6 bases, with 17 bases left in between. Germline V gene lookup returns CDR1 LGHDT and CDR2 YNNKEL (reference sequence). This CDR3 has 16 amino acids.

This clone has only one observation. This chain joins TRBV6-5 and TRBJ1-4; D possibly corresponds to TRBD1 (6 bases). The V end lost 0 bases, the J end lost 8 bases, and 16 bases lay between the germline ends. The CDR3 runs to 16 residues. Germline CDR1 and CDR2: MNHEY and SVGAGI. The CDR3 region is CASSYSSRGAREKLFF. Here the CDR3 DNA reads TGTGCCAGCAGTTACTCTTCGCGGGGGGCTCGGGAAAAACTGTTTTTT.

The gene calls are TRBV19 and TRBJ2-4; D is ambiguous. V lost 0 bases and J 3 bases, leaving 15 bases between the germline ends. CDR3 size: 17 residues. In germline, CDR1 is LNHDA, CDR2 SQIVND (reference sequence). The chain's CDR3 is CASSIDGRGRVKNIQYF. The CDR3 DNA is TGTGCCAGTAGTATAGATGGGCGAGGTCGGGTCAAAAACATTCAGTACTTC. The full variable domain, in which reference TRBV19 and TRBJ2-4 provide the parts outside the CDR3, is DGGITQSPKYLFRKEGQNVTLSCEQNLNHDAMYWYRQDPGQGLRLIYYSQIVNDFQKGDIAEGYSVSREKKESFPLTVTSAQKNPTAFYLCASSIDGRGRVKNIQYFGAGTRLSVL.

The chain combines TRBV28 with TRBJ2-5; 15 bases align to TRBD2. Germline V gene data show CDR1 as MDHEN and CDR2 as SYDVKM. The CDR3 is 20 residues long. The J segment lost 5 bases and the V segment lost 5 bases, leaving 18 bases of the junction unmatched. The CDR3 nucleotides read TGTGCCAGCAGTCCAAGTCCGGGACTAGCGGGAGGTGTGACGTGGGAGACCCAGTACTTC. It codes for CASSPSPGLAGGVTWETQYF.

V gene TRBV7-8 combines with J gene TRBJ2-5; 8 bases align to TRBD1. Germline V lookup: CDR1 SGHVS, CDR2 FQNEAQ. Unmatched junction bases numbered 4, after V lost 3 bases and J lost 4 bases. The CDR3 consists of 14 residues. The CDR3 region is CASSLTDRGETQYF. In DNA, the CDR3 is TGTGCCAGCAGCTTGACCGACAGGGGAGAGACCCAGTACTTC.

CDR3 coding DNA: TGTGCCAGCAGCCCTCACATGGGCCTCACTGAAGCTTTCTTT. Protein product: CASSPHMGLTEAFF. The chain links TRBV14 to TRBJ1-1; D is uncertain. CDR1 SGHDN and CDR2 FVKESK come from the germline V gene. The length of the CDR3 is 14 residues. Trimming shortened V by 4 bases and J by 4 bases, and 13 bases separated the two germline ends.

This rearrangement joins TRBV7-8 to TRBJ2-5; TRBD1 aligns across 7 bases. This CDR3 comprises 15 residues. The germline V gene encodes CDR1 SGHVS and CDR2 FQNEAQ. The J segment lost 2 bases and the V segment lost 5 bases, leaving 8 bases of the junction unmatched. In DNA form, the CDR3 reads TGTGCCAGCAGCCTCCTCCAGGGGGAACAAGAGACCCAGTACTTC. Translation: CASSLLQGEQETQYF.

This CDR3 reads CASSFGAHSGNTIYF. The CDR3 nucleotides are TGTGCCAGCAGCTTTGGGGCACACTCTGGAAACACCATATATTTT. The J gene is TRBJ1-3, the V gene TRBV7-2; a possible D gene is TRBD1 (5 bases). Trimming took off 3 bases at V and 0 bases at J, with 9 bases between the two ends. Germline lookup yields CDR1 SGHTA and CDR2 FQGNSA. The CDR3 runs 15 residues.

The chain uses TRBV5-1 and TRBJ1-2, with D perhaps TRBD1 (5 bases). Looked up from germline, CDR1 is SGHRS and CDR2 is YFSETQ. The CDR3 consists of 19 residues. With 1 base removed from V and 7 bases from J, the gap between germline ends came to 29 bases. This CDR3 reads CASSLWGEISRLKFSGYTF. CDR3 DNA: TGCGCCAGCAGCTTGTGGGGGGAAATATCCAGGTTAAAGTTCTCTGGCTACACCTTC.

The chain is built from TRBV5-1 and TRBJ1-4; D call uncertain. Per germline, CDR1 SGHRS and CDR2 YFSETQ. V dropped 0 bases and J dropped 6 bases, with 12 bases sitting between them. CDR3 length: 15 amino acids. CDR3 in amino acids: CASSLATEQYEKLFF. CDR3 nucleotide sequence: TGCGCCAGCAGCTTGGCCACGGAACAATATGAAAAACTGTTTTTT.

V and J are TRBV3-1 (or the pseudogene TRBV3-2) and TRBJ1-3, with unresolved D. The CDR3 spans 13 residues. Germline CDR1 and CDR2: LGHDT and YNNKEL (reference sequence). Trimming left V 4 bases short and J 7 bases short, with 11 bases between. The CDR3, as DNA: TGTGCCAGCAGCCTAAGCCGACTCAACACCATATATTTT. It specifies CASSLSRLNTIYF.

Note on this clone: This specimen includes other DNA sequences encoding the same CDR3. This sequence joins TRBV5-1 and TRBJ2-7; 7 positions match TRBD2. Germline V gene data show CDR1 as SGHRS and CDR2 as YFSETQ. With 1 base clipped from V and 3 bases from J, the junction kept 7 bases outside the gene matches. This CDR3 comprises 15 residues. In DNA, the CDR3 is TGCGCCAGCAGCTTGACGTGGGGGGGAATCTACGAGCAGTACTTC. Protein sequence: CASSLTWGGIYEQYF.

V usage is TRBV5-1 and J usage is TRBJ2-7; D gene ambiguous. Trimming removed 1 base from V and 0 bases from J, with 8 bases in between. CDR1 and CDR2 (germline): SGHRS, YFSETQ. This CDR3 spans 14 amino acids. The CDR3 sequence is CASSLQYSSYEQYF. In DNA, the CDR3 is TGCGCCAGCAGCTTGCAATACAGCTCCTACGAGCAGTACTTC.